This passage covers 4 T cell receptor beta chains from one sample sequenced in a study of shared clonotypes between healthy human individuals. The repertoire was sequenced with immunoSEQ multiplex PCR; TCRdb's copy has only in-frame clones and lacks some. The sample has some 500,000 clones, less than 96% seen once. The sequenced sample was naive CD4+ T cells sorted from blood. Subset denoted: CD45RA+ positively selected. Receptors were obtained from a woman in her 30s in good health.

The count of this clone is one. V usage is TRBV6-5 and J usage is TRBJ2-5; D not resolved. Germline values: CDR1 MNHEY, CDR2 SVGAGI. V shed 2 bases and J shed 2 bases, with 9 bases lying between them. The CDR3 loop spans 14 amino acids. In DNA, the CDR3 is TGTGCCAGCAGTTACGAAACGGGTCAAGAGACCCAGTACTTC. This encodes CASSYETGQETQYF.

This sequence joins TRBV7-2 and TRBJ1-6; D may be TRBD1 (5 bases). V lost 3 bases and J lost 8, with 11 bases in between. In germline, CDR1 is SGHTA, CDR2 FQGNSA. This CDR3 has 14 amino acids. CDR3 DNA: TGTGCCAGCAGCTTGACAGTCTGGGATTCACCCCTCCACTTT. Translated: CASSLTVWDSPLHF. The full variable domain, with the rest looked up from reference TRBV7-2 and TRBJ1-6, is GAGVSQSPSNKVTEKGKDVELRCDPISGHTALYWYRQSLGQGLEFLIYFQGNSAPDKSGLPSDRFSAERTGGSVSTLTIQRTQQEDSAVYLCASSLTVWDSPLHFGNGTRLTVT.

The chain links TRBV6-6 to TRBJ2-7, with D perhaps given as TRBD1 or TRBD2 (5 bases each). With 3 bases removed from V and 2 bases from J, the gap between germline ends came to 8 bases. This CDR3 spans 13 amino acids. Germline V gene data show CDR1 as MNHNY and CDR2 as SVGAGI (reference sequence). CDR3 in amino acids: CASSYLGAYEQYF. DNA of the CDR3: TGTGCCAGCAGTTATTTGGGGGCCTACGAGCAGTACTTC.

This chain uses TRBV27 with TRBJ1-4, with no clear D. This CDR3 has 14 residues. V dropped 6 bases and J dropped 7 bases, with 15 bases sitting between them. CDR1 and CDR2 from the germline V gene are MNHEY and SMNVEV (reference sequence). The CDR3 coding sequence is TGTGCCAGCAGAACAAGCAGCCTCCGTGAAAAACTGTTTTTT. This codes for CASRTSSLREKLFF.